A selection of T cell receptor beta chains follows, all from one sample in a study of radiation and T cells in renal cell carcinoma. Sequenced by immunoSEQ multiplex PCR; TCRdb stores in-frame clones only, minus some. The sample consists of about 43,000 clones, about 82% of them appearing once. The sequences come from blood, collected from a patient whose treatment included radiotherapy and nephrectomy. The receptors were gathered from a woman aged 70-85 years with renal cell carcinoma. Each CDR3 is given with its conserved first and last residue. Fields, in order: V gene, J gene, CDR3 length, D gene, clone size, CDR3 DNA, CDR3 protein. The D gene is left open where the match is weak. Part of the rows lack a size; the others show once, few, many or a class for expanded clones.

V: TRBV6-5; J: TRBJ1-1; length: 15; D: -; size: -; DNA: TGTGCCAGCAGTTACGGAGGGGCAGGGAACACTGAAGCTTTCTTT; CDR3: CASSYGGAGNTEAFF
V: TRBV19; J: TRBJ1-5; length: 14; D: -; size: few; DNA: TGTGCCAGTAGTATCGGGGGCAGCAATCAGCCCCAGCATTTT; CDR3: CASSIGGSNQPQHF
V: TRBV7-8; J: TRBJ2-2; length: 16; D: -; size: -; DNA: TGTGCCAGCAGCCCCGTGGGGGGGCAAATCCCCCGGGAGCTGTTTTTT; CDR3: CASSPVGGQIPRELFF
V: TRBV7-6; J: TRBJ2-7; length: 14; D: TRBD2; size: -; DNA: TGTGCCAGCACCCTAGCGGGAGGGTGGGACGAGCAGTACTTC; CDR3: CASTLAGGWDEQYF
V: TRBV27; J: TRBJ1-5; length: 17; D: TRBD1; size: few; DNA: TGTGCCAGCAGTTCCTCCTTCCGGACAGGGGTTCGGCAGCCCCAGCATTTT; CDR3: CASSSSFRTGVRQPQHF
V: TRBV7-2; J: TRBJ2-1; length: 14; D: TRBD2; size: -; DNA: TGTGCCAGCAGTGGACTAGTAGTCCTCAATGAGCAGTTCTTC; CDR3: CASSGLVVLNEQFF
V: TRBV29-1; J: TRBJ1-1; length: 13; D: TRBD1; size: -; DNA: TGCAGCGCCCGACAGGGGGTCGTCACTGAAGCTTTCTTT; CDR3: CSARQGVVTEAFF
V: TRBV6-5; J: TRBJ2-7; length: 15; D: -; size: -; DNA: TGTGCCAGCAGTTACTCCCCCACTGGTTCCTACGAGCAGTACTTC; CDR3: CASSYSPTGSYEQYF
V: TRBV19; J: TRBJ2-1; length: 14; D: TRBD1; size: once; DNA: TGTGCCAGTAGTTTGACAGGGGCCCACAATGAGCAGTTCTTC; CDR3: CASSLTGAHNEQFF
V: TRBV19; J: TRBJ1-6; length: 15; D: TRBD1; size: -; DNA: TGTGCCAGTAGTCCGGGGGGACAGTCGGCTTCACCCCTCCACTTT; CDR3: CASSPGGQSASPLHF
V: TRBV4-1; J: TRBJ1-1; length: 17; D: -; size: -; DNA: TGCGCCAGCAGCCAATTTGTGGGCATCCTCGGGAACACTGAAGCTTTCTTT; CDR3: CASSQFVGILGNTEAFF